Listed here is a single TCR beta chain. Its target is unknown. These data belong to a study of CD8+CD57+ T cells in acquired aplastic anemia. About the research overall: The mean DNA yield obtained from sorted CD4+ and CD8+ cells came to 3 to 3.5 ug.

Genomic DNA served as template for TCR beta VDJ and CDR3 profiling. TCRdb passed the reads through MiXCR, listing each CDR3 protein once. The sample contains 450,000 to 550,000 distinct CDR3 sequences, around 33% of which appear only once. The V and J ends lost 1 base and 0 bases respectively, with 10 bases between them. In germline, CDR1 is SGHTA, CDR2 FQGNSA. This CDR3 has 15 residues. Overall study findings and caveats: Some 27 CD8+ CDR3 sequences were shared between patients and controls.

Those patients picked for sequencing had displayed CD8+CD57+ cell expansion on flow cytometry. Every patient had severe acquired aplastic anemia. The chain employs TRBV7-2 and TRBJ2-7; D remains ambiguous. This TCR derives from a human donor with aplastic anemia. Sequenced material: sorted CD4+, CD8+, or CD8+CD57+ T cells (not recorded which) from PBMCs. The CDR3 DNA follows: TGTGCCAGCAGCTTAGTTGGCGCCAACTCCTACGAGCAGTACTTC. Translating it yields CASSLVGANSYEQYF. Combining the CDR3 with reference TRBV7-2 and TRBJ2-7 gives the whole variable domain GAGVSQSPSNKVTEKGKDVELRCDPISGHTALYWYRQSLGQGLEFLIYFQGNSAPDKSGLPSDRFSAERTGGSVSTLTIQRTQQEDSAVYLCASSLVGANSYEQYFGPGTRLTVT.